This T cell receptor (beta chain) was sequenced during a study of blood T cell repertoires in COVID-19 (TCRdb year 2020). About the full investigation: Samples covering the acute and convalescent phases of COVID-19 were provided by collaborators in the United States, Italy and Spain. The dataset comprised deeply sampled blood TCRbeta repertoires from subjects exposed to, actively infected with, or recovered from COVID-19. The repertoires were released in a freely available public database intended as a resource for research on the immune response to SARS-CoV-2. Where available, HLA class I and class II types were obtained from metadata supplied by the sample provider rather than from assay-based typing. The samples were drawn from the first 160 participants of the ongoing ImmuneRACE study and from 950 to 1,500 subjects provided by 6 global collaborators. The material from the prospective study consisted of cDNA or gDNA derived from T cells, B-cell-depleted T cells, or PBMCs. The sample metadata nearly always contained a de-identified subject ID, COVID-19 status, age in years and sex.

One collaborating source in Seattle enrolled patients while the patients were actively infected and followed the patients over time throughout the course of disease. The collaborating institutions used their own protocols to collect whole blood in K2EDTA tubes. For TCRbeta analysis, collaborators shipped samples in one of three forms: frozen whole blood, isolated PBMCs, or DNA extracted from either of those sample types. TCRbeta CDR3 regions were amplified from genomic DNA using the immunoSEQ Assay, a bias-controlled multiplex PCR. The authors' analysis ran thus. The number of nucleated cells in each sample was estimated from the amplification of reference gene primers within the assay. Sequence reads were collapsed and filtered to measure the absolute abundance of every unique TCRbeta CDR3 rearrangement. For each sample, productive Simpson clonality was calculated as the square root of Simpson's diversity index over productive rearrangements. TCRdb holds this immuneACCESS table with in-frame rearrangements only. Some clones are missing; in checked studies, unresolved V genes explain under half, and the rest has no known cause. That table is the source of V, J and clone size, and D and trimming were worked out from the DNA. The sample has tens of thousands of clones on record, approximately 86% of them singletons. The ten largest clones capture 3.5% to 4% of the sample.

This clone was observed a handful of times. Its antigen is unknown. The input lacks base qualities; no much larger clone sits a single base away. What the authors observed across the whole study: The amount of clinical and demographic metadata varied by source and participant and was provided uncurated.

Inclusive of the bounding cysteine and phenylalanine, the CDR3 is 15 residues long. The kept DNA is CDR3 alone, 45 bases in frame from the first base. According to the germline V gene, CDR1 reads SNHLY and CDR2 reads FYNNEI. The germline ends are 13 bases apart after V is trimmed by 1 base and J by 6 bases. Sequenced input: peripheral blood. The TCR originated in a middle-aged man with COVID-19, enrolled during active disease. The chain is made from TRBV2 and TRBJ2-1, with TRBD1 tentatively as D gene (6 bases match). CDR3 sequence: CASSEGQGRPNEQFF. The sequence in DNA is TGTGCCAGCAGTGAAGGCCAGGGGCGGCCCAATGAGCAGTTCTTC.